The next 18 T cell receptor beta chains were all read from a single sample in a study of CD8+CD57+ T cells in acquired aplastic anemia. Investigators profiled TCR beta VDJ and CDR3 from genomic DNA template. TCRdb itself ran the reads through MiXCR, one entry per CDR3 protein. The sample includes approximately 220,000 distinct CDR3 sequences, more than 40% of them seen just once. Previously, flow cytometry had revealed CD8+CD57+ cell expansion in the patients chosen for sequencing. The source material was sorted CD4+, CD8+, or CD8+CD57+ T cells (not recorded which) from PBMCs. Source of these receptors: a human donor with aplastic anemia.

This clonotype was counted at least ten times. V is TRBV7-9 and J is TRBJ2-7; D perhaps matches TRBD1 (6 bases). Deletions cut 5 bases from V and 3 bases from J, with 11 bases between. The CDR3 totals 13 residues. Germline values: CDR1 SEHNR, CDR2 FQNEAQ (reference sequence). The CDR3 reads CASSLQGNYEQYF. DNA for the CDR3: TGTGCCAGCAGCCTACAGGGAAACTACGAGCAGTACTTC.

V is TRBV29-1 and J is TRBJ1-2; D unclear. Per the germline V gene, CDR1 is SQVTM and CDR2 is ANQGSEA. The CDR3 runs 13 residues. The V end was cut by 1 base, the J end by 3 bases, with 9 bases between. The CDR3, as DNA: TGCAGCGTTGAAGGGATTGGGGACTATGGCTACACCTTC. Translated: CSVEGIGDYGYTF.

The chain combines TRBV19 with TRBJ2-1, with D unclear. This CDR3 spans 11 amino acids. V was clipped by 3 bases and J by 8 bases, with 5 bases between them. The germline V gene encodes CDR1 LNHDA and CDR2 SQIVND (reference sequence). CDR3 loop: CASSMWDEQFF. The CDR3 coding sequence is TGTGCCAGTAGTATGTGGGATGAGCAGTTCTTC.

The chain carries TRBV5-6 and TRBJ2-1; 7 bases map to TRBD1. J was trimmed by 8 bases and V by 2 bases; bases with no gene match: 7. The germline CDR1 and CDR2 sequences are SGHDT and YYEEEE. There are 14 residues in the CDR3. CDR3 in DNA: TGTGCCAGCAGCTTTGCTTTCCAGGGGGATGAGCAGTTCTTC. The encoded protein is CASSFAFQGDEQFF.

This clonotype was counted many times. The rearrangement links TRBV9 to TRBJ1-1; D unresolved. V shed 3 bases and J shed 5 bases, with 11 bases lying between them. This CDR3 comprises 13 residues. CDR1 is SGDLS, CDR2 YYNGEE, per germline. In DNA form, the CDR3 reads TGTGCCAGCAGCGAATACGGGGAAACTGAAGCTTTCTTT. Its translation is CASSEYGETEAFF.

The CDR3 DNA reads TGCGCCAGCAGCCATAAGCGGGGTGGGAAGTTCTTC. Translated: CASSHKRGGKFF. This chain connects TRBV4-3 to TRBJ2-1, with 7 bases aligning to TRBD2. Germline CDR1 LGHNA, CDR2 YSLEER. CDR3 size: 12 residues. V shed 3 bases and J 14 bases; nucleotides not matched to a gene: 7.

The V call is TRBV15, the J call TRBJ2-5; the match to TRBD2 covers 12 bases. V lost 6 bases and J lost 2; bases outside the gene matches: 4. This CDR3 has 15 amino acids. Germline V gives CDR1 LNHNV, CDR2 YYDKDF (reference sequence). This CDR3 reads CATRLAGGLQETQYF. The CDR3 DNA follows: TGTGCCACCAGACTAGCGGGGGGCCTTCAAGAGACCCAGTACTTC.

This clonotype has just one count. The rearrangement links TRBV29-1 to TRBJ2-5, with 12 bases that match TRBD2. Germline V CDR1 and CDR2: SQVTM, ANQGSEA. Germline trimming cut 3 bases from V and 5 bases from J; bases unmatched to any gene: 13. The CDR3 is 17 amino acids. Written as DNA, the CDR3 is TGCAGCGTTGACCCCGGGACTAGCGGGTCCCCGGGGGAGACCCAGTACTTC. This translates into CSVDPGTSGSPGETQYF.

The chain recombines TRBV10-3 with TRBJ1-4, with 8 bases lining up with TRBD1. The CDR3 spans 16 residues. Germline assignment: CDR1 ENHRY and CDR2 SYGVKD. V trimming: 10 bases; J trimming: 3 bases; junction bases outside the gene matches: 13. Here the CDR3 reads CATNQGQGSSNEKLFF. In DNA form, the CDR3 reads TGTGCCACCAATCAAGGACAGGGATCGTCTAATGAAAAACTGTTTTTT.

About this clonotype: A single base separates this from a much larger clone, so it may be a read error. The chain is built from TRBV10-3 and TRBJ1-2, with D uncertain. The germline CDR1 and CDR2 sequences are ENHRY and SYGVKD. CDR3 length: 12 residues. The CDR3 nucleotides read TGTGCCAGCAGTTTCCGGAAATGGGGCTACACCTTC. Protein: CASSFRKWGYTF.

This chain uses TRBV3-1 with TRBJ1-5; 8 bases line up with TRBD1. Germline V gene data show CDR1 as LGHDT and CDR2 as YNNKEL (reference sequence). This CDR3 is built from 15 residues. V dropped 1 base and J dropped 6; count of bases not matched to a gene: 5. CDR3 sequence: CASSQGLQGAQPQHF. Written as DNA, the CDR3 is TGTGCCAGCAGCCAAGGTCTGCAGGGGGCTCAGCCCCAGCATTTT. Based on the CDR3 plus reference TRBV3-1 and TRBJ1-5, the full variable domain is DTAVSQTPKYLVTQMGNDKSIKCEQNLGHDTMYWYKQDSKKFLKIMFSYNNKELIINETVPNRFSPKSPDKAHLNLHINSLELGDSAVYFCASSQGLQGAQPQHFGDGTRLSIL.

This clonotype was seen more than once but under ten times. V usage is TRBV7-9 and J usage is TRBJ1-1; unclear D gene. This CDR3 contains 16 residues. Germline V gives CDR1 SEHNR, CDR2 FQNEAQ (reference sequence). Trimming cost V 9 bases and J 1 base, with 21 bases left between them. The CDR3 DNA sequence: TGTGCCAGTGGGATACTAGCTGCCGGGGAGAACACTGAAGCTTTCTTT. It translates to CASGILAAGENTEAFF.

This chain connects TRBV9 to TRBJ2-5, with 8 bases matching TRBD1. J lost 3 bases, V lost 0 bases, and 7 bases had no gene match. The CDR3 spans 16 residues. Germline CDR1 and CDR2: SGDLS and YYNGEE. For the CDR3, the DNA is TGTGCCAGCAGCGTAGGTACAGGGGGACCCGAAGAGACCCAGTACTTC. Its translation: CASSVGTGGPEETQYF.

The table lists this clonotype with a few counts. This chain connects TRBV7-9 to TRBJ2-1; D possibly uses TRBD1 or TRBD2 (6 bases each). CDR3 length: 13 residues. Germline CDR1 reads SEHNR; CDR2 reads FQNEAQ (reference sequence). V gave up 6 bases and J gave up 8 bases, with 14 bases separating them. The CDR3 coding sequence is TGTGCCAGCAGTTTACGTGGGGGGCATGAGCAGTTCTTC. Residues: CASSLRGGHEQFF.

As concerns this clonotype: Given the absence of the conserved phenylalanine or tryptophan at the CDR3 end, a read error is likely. CDR3: CASSQGLAGYEQYL. In DNA form, the CDR3 reads TGTGCCAGCAGCCAAGGACTAGCGGGCTACGAGCAGTACCTC. The genes are TRBV4-2 and TRBJ2-7; 10 positions match TRBD2. The CDR3 contains 14 residues. J was trimmed by 3 bases and V by 1 base; bases with no gene match: 0. Germline V CDR1 and CDR2: LGHNA, YNFKEQ.

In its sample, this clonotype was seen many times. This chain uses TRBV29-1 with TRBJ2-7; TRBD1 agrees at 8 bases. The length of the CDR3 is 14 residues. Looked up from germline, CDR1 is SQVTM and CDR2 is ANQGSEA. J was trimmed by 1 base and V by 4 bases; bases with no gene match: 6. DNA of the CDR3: TGCAGCGTTGCAATCAGGGGGCGATCCTACGAGCAGTACTTC. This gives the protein CSVAIRGRSYEQYF.

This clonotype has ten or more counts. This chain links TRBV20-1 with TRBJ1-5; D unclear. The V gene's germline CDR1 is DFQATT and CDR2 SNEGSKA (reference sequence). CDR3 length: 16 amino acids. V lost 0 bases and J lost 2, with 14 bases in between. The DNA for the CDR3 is TGCAGTGCTAGAGATATCACCATGACGCGCAATCAGCCCCAGCATTTT. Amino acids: CSARDITMTRNQPQHF.

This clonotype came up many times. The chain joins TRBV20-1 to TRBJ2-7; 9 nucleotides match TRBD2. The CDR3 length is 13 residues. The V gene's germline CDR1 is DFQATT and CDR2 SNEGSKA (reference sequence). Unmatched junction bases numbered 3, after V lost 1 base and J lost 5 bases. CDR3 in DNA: TGCAGTGCTAGAGGGACTAGCGACCACGAGCAGTACTTC. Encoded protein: CSARGTSDHEQYF.